The sample holds many counts of the clone carrying this TCR beta chain. Antigen: not known. These data originate in a study of T-cell reconstitution after alpha-beta-depleted transplantation in children. Study outcomes and limitations: Expanded graft clones numbering several hundred reportedly gave rise to alpha-beta T cells about two months after transplant. Diversity of TCRbeta at day 60 was high in some patients, arising from surviving recipient T cells and thymic progenitors. At the one-year point after transplant, T-cell counts and TCRbeta diversity were found to come mostly from T cells that had been newly produced.

V lost 6 bases to trimming and J lost 3 bases; unmatched junction nucleotides: 11. The CDR3 consists of 15 residues. Germline V gene lookup returns CDR1 MGHDK and CDR2 SYGVNS. During its preparation, the TCRbeta library received unique molecular identifiers. Each CDR3 protein is one row after TCRdb ran MiXCR on the PCR reads. This table holds about 250,000 distinct CDR3 sequences, about 24% found once. The chain is built from TRBV25-1 and TRBJ2-7; 7 bases match TRBD1. This receptor was obtained from a female patient aged 2 to 10 who had a stem cell transplant for congenital amegakaryocytic thrombocytopenia, so the T cells may come from the graft donor. Source: PBMCs, mostly from graft donor cells, taken 360 days after TCRalphabeta/CD19-depleted stem cell transplant. The CDR3 coding sequence is TGTGCCAGCAGGTCGACGGGACAGAATTACTACGAGCAGTACTTC. Translating it yields CASRSTGQNYYEQYF.